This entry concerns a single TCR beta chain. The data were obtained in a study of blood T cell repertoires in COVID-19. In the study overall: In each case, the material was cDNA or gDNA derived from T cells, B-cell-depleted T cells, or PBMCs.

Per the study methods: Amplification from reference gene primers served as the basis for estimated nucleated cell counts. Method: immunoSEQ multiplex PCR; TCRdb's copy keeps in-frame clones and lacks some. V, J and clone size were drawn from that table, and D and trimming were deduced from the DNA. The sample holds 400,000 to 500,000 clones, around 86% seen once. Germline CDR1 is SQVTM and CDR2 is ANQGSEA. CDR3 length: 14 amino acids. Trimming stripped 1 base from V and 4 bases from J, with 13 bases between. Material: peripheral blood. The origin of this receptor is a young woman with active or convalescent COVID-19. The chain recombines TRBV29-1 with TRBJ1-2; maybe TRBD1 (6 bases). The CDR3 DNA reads TGCAGCGTTGAAGCCCAGGGGACGTCCTATGGCTACACCTTC. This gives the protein CSVEAQGTSYGYTF. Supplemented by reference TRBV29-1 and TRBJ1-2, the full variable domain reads SAVISQKPSRDICQRGTSLTIQCQVDSQVTMMFWYRQQPGQSLTLIATANQGSEATYESGFVIDKFPISRPNLTFSTLTVSNMSPEDSSIYLCSVEAQGTSYGYTFGSGTRLTVV.